Included here is one T cell receptor (beta chain) sequence, with context. Its antigen is not known. Use of 60 Vbeta and 13 Jbeta primers characterized the PCR. Only in-frame clones appear in the TCRdb table, and some are missing; sequencing was by immunoSEQ multiplex PCR. The profile shows about 160,000 clones, around 80% of them singletons. The data derive from a study of cytomegalovirus exposure and HLA in healthy donors. Broader study findings: In a later analysis, CMV-associated beta chains were mostly HLA-associated, it appeared. The authors listed about 170 TCR beta chains as cytomegalovirus-associated.

This CDR3 spans 14 amino acids. CDR1 and CDR2 (germline): LGHNT, FRNRAP. The V gene lost 0 bases and the J gene lost 6 bases, with 8 bases spanning the gap. The sequence was collected from a male donor in good health and CMV-seropositive. This chain connects TRBV12-5 to TRBJ2-2; a possible D gene is TRBD2 (5 bases). The material sequenced was PBMCs. The CDR3 DNA follows: TGTGCTAGTGGTTTGGTATGGGGAGCCGGGGAGCTGTTTTTT. The encoded protein is CASGLVWGAGELFF.